This T cell receptor (beta chain) was identified during a study of cytomegalovirus exposure and HLA in healthy donors (dated by TCRdb to between 2016 and 2019). About the full investigation: According to an earlier analysis of several hundred of the donors, some 170 million T cells yielded 120 million or so unique TCR beta sequences and about 300 Gb of sequence data. The genetic ancestry cluster associated with self-reported Caucasian donors included over 80% of the approximately 410 genotyped donors. A few DR-DQ haplotypes were treated as single units for association and clustering because of strong linkage in the cohort. A separate validation cohort of more than 100 different subjects was used in addition to the roughly 670-subject first cohort. In a later genetic analysis, genome-wide SNP genotypes for about 55% of the 666 donors were used, and that subset was treated as a discovery cohort. Among a few hundred genotyped donors of the cohort, an average of approximately 250,000 unique TCR beta nucleotide sequences were sequenced per donor, around 20% of them non-productive. Rather than using new phenotypic data, the later analysis identified candidate immune exposures from TCR beta sequences and from how often those sequences occurred across donors. In an earlier analysis of 550 to 700 of the donors, high-throughput TCR beta sequencing was used to judge whether each TCR beta V gene segment behaved as functional or pseudogenic. The aim of the study was to test whether cataloging public T cell receptors could identify signatures of past pathogen exposure. The number of donors typed differed by locus, with 629-630 for A, B, C, DRB1 and DQB1, 522 for DQA1, about 610 for DPA1, and roughly 450 for DPB1. Roughly 300 gigabases of sequencing data and 70 million to 100 million unique TCR sequences were included in an early release covering several hundred HLA-typed donors. The study combined high-throughput TCR immunosequencing, statistical association of individual TCRs with disease status, and machine learning to predict cytomegalovirus infection status. Every repertoire in the discovery cohort had been generated on one and the same sequencing platform. In a later analysis, previously published TCR beta repertoires from some 640 donors were re-analyzed and high-resolution HLA genotyping was added so that TCR occurrence patterns could be studied. HLA typing covered class I and class II loci at four-digit resolution. The T cell repertoires of some 700 subjects were profiled by immunosequencing and related to cytomegalovirus serostatus. Alongside the repertoire data, information on donor age, sex, ethnicity and CMV serostatus was compiled.

What the work shows at the level of the full study, not this receptor alone: An association between a missense DCLRE1C variant and V-gene and J-gene trimming of TCR beta chains was found in a later genetic analysis and replicated in an independent cohort. According to a later analysis, most CMV-associated TCR beta chains appeared to be HLA-restricted, and the HLA associations seemed to be driven largely by CMV exposure. Presence/absence analyses assumed roughly uniform sequencing depth across donors, an assumption that may not hold. In an earlier analysis of more than 500 of the donors, most TCR beta V segments appeared in productive rearrangements about 87% or about 30% of the time, broadly matching IMGT annotations. Because HLA typing was unavailable for some donors at each locus, only the typed subset was used in association tests. A later analysis associated some 17,000 TCR beta sequences with specific HLA alleles at a false discovery rate of 0.05. The authors suggested that the approach could potentially be extended to other disease states and immunological phenotypes. The classifier was reported to diagnose cytomegalovirus status with high specificity and sensitivity in both the original cohort and the validation cohort. A group of highly shared sequence variants was considered likely to be a technical artifact of the sequencing pipeline. A later analysis found that HLA-associated TCR beta chains were more clonally expanded and had lower generation probabilities than equally common non-associated chains. Strong co-occurrence of HLA alleles, especially DR and DQ, made assigning TCR associations to individual alleles difficult. While some public TCRs were present in many individuals, most TCR sequences turned up only very rarely across donors. A few of the identified cytomegalovirus-associated TCR beta chains were confirmed in vitro to be specific for cytomegalovirus antigens. This cohort had only TCR beta chains sequenced, and the lack of alpha or paired-chain data limited which features could be detected. According to a later analysis, TCR association rates differed among HLA loci, with DRB1 alleles showing the most associated TCRs and HLA-C alleles showing the fewest. Because the 87-base-pair reads could not distinguish some IMGT-functional V segments, including TRBV6-2 and TRBV6-3, those segments were excluded. According to a later genetic analysis, donors in an Asian-associated ancestry cluster had fewer N-insertions in productive TCRs than the approximately 650-donor mean. Correlated functional status among segregating V segments might reflect linkage disequilibrium, but an unknown experimental factor could not be ruled out. In a later analysis, several top co-occurrence clusters were reported to appear linked to parvovirus B19, influenza, CMV and Epstein-Barr virus. A total of around 150 TCR beta chains were listed by the study as associated with cytomegalovirus. Because counts were too low, roughly 18 rarely observed V segments, including chromosome 9 orphons, were left out of the earlier analysis of approximately 500 of the donors. A further reported finding was that TCR beta sequences accurately predicted the HLA-A and HLA-B alleles for most subjects in the first cohort. CMV serostatus was the only immune exposure information available for the cohort.

Libraries were built with the immunoSEQ multiplex PCR assay. For the multiplex PCR, a mixture combining 60 forward primers for TCR Vbeta segments and 13 reverse primers for TCR Jbeta segments was used. The CDR3 region of rearranged TCR beta genes was amplified from genomic DNA by a multiplex PCR assay. The Illumina HiSeq System was used to sequence the amplified TCR beta libraries as 87-base-pair reads. The study's processing was this. In a later analysis, 70 million to 95 million unique TCR beta chains were counted across the roughly 670 repertoires, and around 11 million of these chains were shared by at least two donors. Raw reads were error-corrected and collapsed into unique sequences by a nearest-neighbor algorithm in which closely related sequences were merged to remove PCR and sequencing errors. Alignment of CDR3 sequences to IMGT reference sequences was used to assign V, D and J gene segments. Each retained sequence needed at least a six-nucleotide match to both a V gene segment and a J gene segment. Rearrangements were called productive when the CDR3 lacked stop codons and stayed in frame with V and J; all others were non-productive. CDR3 was defined according to IMGT convention as the region running from the second conserved V-encoded cysteine to the conserved J-encoded phenylalanine. Sequences without an unambiguous match to a single V gene segment were excluded from the earlier analysis of about 600 of the donors. An earlier analysis of a few hundred of the donors called V segments functional above 56.7% productive rearrangements and segregating when the between-donor standard deviation exceeded 5%. A statistical classification framework was built to diagnose cytomegalovirus status from the catalog of TCR beta chain sequences. A later analysis assigned V and J genes by comparing TCR nucleotide sequences with IMGT/GENE-DB human TR gene sequences. Using the TCRdist pipeline, a later analysis assigned CDR3 sequences along with most-parsimonious VDJ recombination scenarios. In a later analysis, each TCR beta chain was defined by its CDR3 amino acid sequence together with its V-gene family, and reads without a unique V-gene family were excluded. To address suspected cross-contamination and a sequencing artifact, a later analysis removed roughly 640 highly shared, low-generation-probability nucleotide sequences. In a later analysis, a clonal expansion index for each public chain was calculated from normalized within-repertoire ranks of inferred template counts. Generation probabilities in a later analysis came from a VDJ recombination model fitted to out-of-frame rearrangements, and those results were checked against IGoR. A later analysis scored TCR-TCR, TCR-HLA and TCR-CMV co-occurrence with hypergeometric tests, applying a repertoire-size bias correction to TCR pairs. False discovery rates were estimated in a later analysis by permuting HLA or CMV assignments 20 times. In a later analysis, co-occurring TCRs were grouped using DBSCAN, with TCRdist sequence similarity added in when clustering inside HLA-allele-positive subsets. Repertoires with fewer than 30,000 or more than 120,000 public chains, plus five repertoires with anomalous nucleotide sharing, were excluded from co-occurrence clustering. Drawn from immuneACCESS, this table holds only the in-frame rearrangements with V and J called that TCRdb kept. Clones are partly lost; checked studies trace under half to an unresolved V gene and leave the rest unexplained. The DNA gave D and trimming, while V, J and clone size come from that table. The sample table shows over 100,000 clones, and roughly 73% are seen once. The ten largest make up roughly 1.1% of the sample.

About this clone itself: No antigen is known for it. No qualities accompany the bases; no much larger clone lies one base away.

The cohort was made up of under 800 healthy bone marrow donors. At the time of sampling, every cohort member was nominally healthy, though immune exposures that went unrecorded were likely present. The donor was CMV seronegative and was included in the group of hundreds of seronegative cohort members. Each donor provided a peripheral blood sample, and peripheral blood mononuclear cells were used for TCR beta sequencing. The Qiagen DNeasy Blood Extraction Kit was used to extract genomic DNA from the blood cell samples. Inclusive of the bounding cysteine and phenylalanine, the CDR3 is 16 residues long. CDR3 DNA only is kept here, 48 bases in frame from base 1. V has 5 bases trimmed and J has 4 bases trimmed; junction bases matching no gene number 9. Looking up the germline V gene (reference sequence) yields CDR1 SGHAT and CDR2 FQDESV.

Recombination joined TRBV11-1 with TRBJ2-2, with 8 bases aligning to TRBD1. Input material: PBMCs. The clonotype was recovered from a male donor in good health and CMV-seronegative. This receptor carries the CDR3 CASSIIRGRSTGELFF. Read as DNA, the sequence is TGTGCCAGCAGCATTATCAGGGGGCGTAGCACCGGGGAGCTGTTTTTT.